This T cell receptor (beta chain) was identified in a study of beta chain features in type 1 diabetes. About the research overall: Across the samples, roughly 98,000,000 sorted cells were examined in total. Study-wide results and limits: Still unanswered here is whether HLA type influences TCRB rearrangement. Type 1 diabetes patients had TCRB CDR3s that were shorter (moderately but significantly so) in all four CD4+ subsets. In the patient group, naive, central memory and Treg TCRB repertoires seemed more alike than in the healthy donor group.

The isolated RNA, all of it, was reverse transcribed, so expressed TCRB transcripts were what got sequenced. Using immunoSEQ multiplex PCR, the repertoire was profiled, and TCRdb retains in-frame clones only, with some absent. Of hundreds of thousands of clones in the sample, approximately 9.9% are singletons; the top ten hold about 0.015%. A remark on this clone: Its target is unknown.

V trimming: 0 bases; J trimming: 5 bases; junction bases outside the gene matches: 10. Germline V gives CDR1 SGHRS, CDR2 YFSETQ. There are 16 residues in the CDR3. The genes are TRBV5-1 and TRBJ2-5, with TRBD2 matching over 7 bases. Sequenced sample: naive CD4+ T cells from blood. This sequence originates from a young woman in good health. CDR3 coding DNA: TGCGCCAGCAGCTTGGCGGGCGCGGGAGCATGGGAGACCCAGTACTTC. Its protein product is CASSLAGAGAWETQYF.